The 10 T cell receptor beta chains presented below share a single source sample, sequenced in a study of T cells after posttransplantation cyclophosphamide. Repertoires were generated with immunoSEQ multiplex PCR, while TCRdb's copy carries only in-frame clones and drops some. This sample has more than 60,000 clones, with just over 90% found just once. The specimen was PBMCs. The receptors stem from a woman in her 30s in good health and a related stem cell transplant donor.

The V call is TRBV2, the J call TRBJ2-7; tentatively, D is TRBD1 (5 bases). Per the germline V gene, CDR1 is SNHLY and CDR2 is FYNNEI. With 7 bases removed from V and 7 bases from J, the gap between germline ends came to 8 bases. This CDR3 has 10 residues. The chain's CDR3 is CASTGFEQYF. CDR3 nucleotide sequence: TGTGCCAGCACAGGGTTTGAGCAGTACTTC.

In this sample, this clone turned up once. The gene calls are TRBV19 and TRBJ2-5; TRBD2 is a possible D gene (5 bases). The J call may be faulty, since TRBJ2-7 better matches the DNA end. CDR1 is LNHDA and CDR2 is SQIVND in the germline V gene (reference sequence). This CDR3 region has 14 residues. CDR3 bases: TGTGCCAGTAGTATCCCCGGGGTGTTTGCCGAGCAGTACTTC. This encodes CASSIPGVFAEQYF.

The chain is built from TRBV4-3 and TRBJ1-2; 7 nucleotides match TRBD1. There are 17 residues in the CDR3. Germline V gives CDR1 LGHNA, CDR2 YSLEER. The V segment lost 0 bases and the J segment 4 bases; nucleotides outside the gene matches: 11. The CDR3, as DNA: TGCGCCAGCAGCCAAGACGCCTGGAACAGGGGACGCTATGGCTACACCTTC. Its translation: CASSQDAWNRGRYGYTF.

This clone is a singleton in its sample. V usage is TRBV28 and J usage is TRBJ1-1, with 9 bases lining up with TRBD1. Trimming cost V 6 bases and J 11 bases; bases outside gene matches: 10. This CDR3 is built from 13 residues. Germline CDR1 reads MDHEN; CDR2 reads SYDVKM. The CDR3: CASSLGQGLAAFF. CDR3 in DNA: TGTGCCAGCAGCCTGGGACAGGGTCTAGCCGCTTTCTTT. The full variable domain, rest sourced from reference TRBV28 and TRBJ1-1, is DVKVTQSSRYLVKRTGEKVFLECVQDMDHENMFWYRQDPGLGLRLIYFSYDVKMKEKGDIPEGYSVSREKKERFSLILESASTNQTSMYLCASSLGQGLAAFFGQGTRLTVV.

V gene TRBV19 combines with J gene TRBJ2-7; a weak D match, TRBD2 (6 bases). The germline gives CDR1 LNHDA, CDR2 SQIVND (reference sequence). The CDR3 covers 15 residues. V gave up 6 bases and J gave up 2 bases, with 17 bases separating them. The CDR3 nucleotides read TGTGCCAGTAGCGTTTTCGCCGGGAGACCCTACGAGCAGTACTTC. Its translation is CASSVFAGRPYEQYF. The whole variable domain, remainder taken from reference TRBV19 and TRBJ2-7, is DGGITQSPKYLFRKEGQNVTLSCEQNLNHDAMYWYRQDPGQGLRLIYYSQIVNDFQKGDIAEGYSVSREKKESFPLTVTSAQKNPTAFYLCASSVFAGRPYEQYFGPGTRLTVT.

This chain links TRBV7-9 with TRBJ2-1; D gene ambiguous. The CDR3 is 17 residues long. Per the germline V gene, CDR1 is SEHNR and CDR2 is FQNEAQ (reference sequence). Trimming stripped 5 bases from V and 0 bases from J, with 17 bases between. The CDR3 spells CASSPWAVLSSYNEQFF. CDR3 DNA sequence: TGTGCCAGCAGCCCCTGGGCAGTCCTAAGCTCCTACAATGAGCAGTTCTTC. Together with reference TRBV7-9 and TRBJ2-1, the CDR3 gives the full variable domain: DTGVSQNPRHKITKRGQNVTFRCDPISEHNRLYWYRQTLGQGPEFLTYFQNEAQLEKSRLLSDRFSAERPKGSFSTLEIQRTEQGDSAMYLCASSPWAVLSSYNEQFFGPGTRLTVL.

This chain connects TRBV7-2 to TRBJ1-2; D gene ambiguous. This CDR3 has 12 residues. With 4 bases removed from V and 0 bases from J, the gap between germline ends came to 3 bases. Looked up from germline, CDR1 is SGHTA and CDR2 is FQGNSA. In DNA form, the CDR3 reads TGTGCCAGCAGCTCTCCTAACTATGGCTACACCTTC. Its translation: CASSSPNYGYTF.

The gene calls are TRBV2 and TRBJ2-3; 7 bases match TRBD1. Trimming cost V 4 bases and J 0 bases; bases outside gene matches: 4. CDR1 is SNHLY and CDR2 is FYNNEI in the germline V gene. The CDR3 length is 15 residues. The CDR3 sequence is CASSVGTVSTDTQYF. CDR3 DNA: TGTGCCAGCAGTGTCGGGACAGTTAGCACAGATACGCAGTATTTT.

CDR3 in amino acids: CASRMRRRGDNEQFF. CDR3 nucleotide sequence: TGTGCCAGTCGTATGCGCCGCCGGGGTGATAATGAGCAGTTCTTC. The chain joins TRBV27 to TRBJ2-1; the D gene is possibly TRBD2 (5 bases). Germline V lookup: CDR1 MNHEY, CDR2 SMNVEV (reference sequence). Trimming pared 9 bases from V and 7 bases from J, leaving 22 bases between. CDR3 length: 15 residues.

J is TRBJ2-5 and V is TRBV4-2, with D maybe TRBD2 (7 bases). This CDR3 is built from 13 residues. CDR1 is LGHNA, CDR2 YNFKEQ, per germline. The V and J ends lost 7 bases and 5 bases respectively, with 14 bases between them. The CDR3 nucleotides are TGTGCCAGCACCCGAGGGGGGGACGAGACCCAGTACTTC. It codes for CASTRGGDETQYF.